This T cell receptor (beta chain) was identified in a study of blood T cell repertoires in COVID-19 (dated by TCRdb to the early 2020s). With respect to the entire study: Samples from collaborators originated in the United States, Italy and Spain and spanned both the acute and convalescent phases of COVID-19. The dataset comprised deeply sampled blood TCRbeta repertoires from subjects exposed to, actively infected with, or recovered from COVID-19. The samples were drawn from the first 160 participants of the ongoing ImmuneRACE study and from roughly 1,300 subjects provided by 6 global collaborators. The material from the prospective study consisted of cDNA or gDNA derived from T cells, B-cell-depleted T cells, or PBMCs. The repertoires were released in a freely available public database meant as a resource for research on the immune response to SARS-CoV-2. A de-identified subject ID, COVID-19 status, age in years and sex were almost always included in the sample metadata. Where available, HLA class I and class II types were taken from metadata supplied by the sample provider and were not determined by assay-based typing.

The immunoSEQ Assay, a bias-controlled multiplex PCR, was used to amplify TCRbeta CDR3 regions from genomic DNA. From the authors' description of their analysis: The number of nucleated cells in each sample was estimated by amplification of reference gene primers within the assay. Sequence reads were collapsed and filtered to measure the absolute abundance of every unique TCRbeta CDR3 rearrangement. For each sample, productive Simpson clonality was calculated by taking the square root of Simpson's diversity index across productive rearrangements. The immuneACCESS repertoire file appears here via TCRdb, limited to in-frame rearrangements. These files lack a portion of the clones; in checked studies, under half of the deficit traces to unresolved V genes, and the cause of the others is not known. The V and J calls and clone size are taken from that table; D and trimming were inferred from the DNA. The sample records 94,000 or so clones, around 90% of which are singletons. Of the sample, 7.5% to 10% is held by the ten largest clones.

The collaborating institutions used their own protocols to collect whole blood in K2EDTA tubes. For TCRbeta analysis, collaborators shipped samples as frozen whole blood, isolated PBMCs, or DNA extracted from either of those sample types. Study-level results and caveats: The quantity of clinical and demographic metadata differed by source and by participant and was supplied without curation.

Concerning this clone: The target of this receptor is not known. No much larger clone is present one base from it, and per-base qualities are unavailable.

Reading from cysteine to phenylalanine, the CDR3 counts 13 amino acids. CDR3 DNA only is kept here, 39 bases in frame from base 1. V is shortened by 4 bases, J by 7 bases, and the region joining them spans 12 bases. CDR1 and CDR2 were assigned from the germline V gene as SGHTA and FQGNSA. The sequence came from a woman in her seventies with acute or convalescent COVID-19. Sequencing used peripheral blood. The V gene is TRBV7-2 and the J gene is TRBJ2-3, with no confident D gene call. Here is the DNA: TGTGCCAGCAGCTCCTCTACGCTATATACGCAGTATTTT. Translated, it gives CASSSSTLYTQYF.